This is a list of T cell receptor beta chains from one sample in a study of immune cell composition in non-small cell lung cancer. The method was immunoSEQ multiplex PCR; TCRdb's version includes in-frame clones alone and lacks a portion of them. Of approximately 4,000 clones listed, around 70% were seen once; the top ten hold roughly 27%. Specimen: lung tumor tissue. These receptors originate from a human donor with non-small cell lung cancer. The CDR3 runs from the conserved cysteine through the conserved F or W. Each record gives: CDR3 length, clone size, D gene, J gene, V gene, CDR3 protein, CDR3 DNA. D genes are given only for firm matches. Not every row has a clone size; where given, it reads once, few, many or a size class.

length: 16
size: NA
D: TRBD2
J: TRBJ2-2
V: TRBV4-2
CDR3: CASSQDPAGGSGELFF
DNA: TGTGCCAGCAGCCAAGATCCGGCGGGAGGCTCCGGGGAGCTGTTTTTT

length: 19
size: NA
D: TRBD2
J: TRBJ2-7
V: TRBV28
CDR3: CASSLSLLGLAGGPYEQYF
DNA: TGTGCCAGCAGTTTAAGTCTCTTGGGACTAGCGGGAGGGCCCTACGAGCAGTACTTC

length: 15
size: NA
D: NA
J: TRBJ2-5
V: TRBV2
CDR3: CASSDRGALQETQYF
DNA: TGTGCCAGCAGTGATCGTGGGGCCCTACAAGAGACCCAGTACTTC

length: 13
size: NA
D: NA
J: TRBJ1-2
V: TRBV11-1
CDR3: CASSLGQRIGYTF
DNA: TGTGCCAGCAGCCTCGGACAGAGAATAGGCTACACCTTC

length: 13
size: few
D: NA
J: TRBJ1-1
V: TRBV6-6
CDR3: CASRRGGVAEAFF
DNA: TGTGCCAGCAGGAGGGGAGGTGTGGCTGAAGCTTTCTTT

length: 16
size: NA
D: NA
J: TRBJ2-1
V: TRBV10-3
CDR3: CAISESMAGRYNEQFF
DNA: TGTGCCATCAGTGAGTCGATGGCGGGCCGATACAATGAGCAGTTCTTC

length: 21
size: NA
D: TRBD2
J: TRBJ2-1
V: TRBV19
CDR3: CASSMMPPGLAGGQRYNEQFF
DNA: TGTGCCAGTAGTATGATGCCTCCGGGACTAGCGGGAGGCCAACGCTACAATGAGCAGTTCTTC

length: 16
size: NA
D: TRBD2
J: TRBJ2-3
V: TRBV27
CDR3: CASKSREGRDTDTQYF
DNA: TGTGCCAGCAAGTCTAGGGAGGGCCGAGACACAGATACGCAGTATTTT

length: 14
size: once
D: NA
J: TRBJ2-7
V: TRBV5-6
CDR3: CASSPTSYVGEQYF
DNA: TGTGCCAGCAGCCCTACTAGCTACGTGGGCGAGCAGTACTTC

length: 16
size: NA
D: TRBD1
J: TRBJ1-1
V: TRBV7-2
CDR3: CASSFWGQGLDTEAFF
DNA: TGTGCCAGCAGCTTTTGGGGACAGGGGTTGGACACTGAAGCTTTCTTT

length: 14
size: NA
D: NA
J: TRBJ1-3
V: TRBV29-1
CDR3: CSARLPPPGNTIYF
DNA: TGCAGTGCCAGGCTGCCTCCCCCCGGAAACACCATATATTTT

length: 14
size: NA
D: TRBD1
J: TRBJ1-2
V: TRBV7-2
CDR3: CASSWDRGGGGYTF
DNA: TGTGCCAGCAGCTGGGACAGGGGCGGGGGGGGCTACACCTTC

length: 15
size: NA
D: TRBD1
J: TRBJ2-5
V: TRBV25-1
CDR3: CASSHPDRGQETQYF
DNA: TGTGCCAGCAGTCACCCGGACAGGGGGCAAGAGACCCAGTACTTC

length: 16
size: NA
D: TRBD2
J: TRBJ2-1
V: TRBV5-6
CDR3: CASSLRLAASYNEQFF
DNA: TGTGCCAGCAGCTTGAGGCTAGCGGCCTCCTACAATGAGCAGTTCTTC

length: 11
size: NA
D: TRBD2
J: TRBJ2-1
V: TRBV6-1
CDR3: CASLSRGGQFF
DNA: TGTGCCAGCCTTAGTCGGGGGGGGCAGTTCTTC

length: 13
size: few
D: NA
J: TRBJ1-2
V: TRBV2
CDR3: CASRTVFNYGYTF
DNA: TGTGCCAGCAGGACAGTTTTTAACTATGGCTACACCTTC

length: 15
size: NA
D: NA
J: TRBJ1-2
V: TRBV27
CDR3: CASSIQPRHLYGYTF
DNA: TGTGCCAGCAGTATCCAGCCGAGACACCTCTATGGCTACACCTTC

length: 17
size: NA
D: TRBD2
J: TRBJ2-1
V: TRBV11-3
CDR3: CASSPSTSGRVGGEQFF
DNA: TGTGCCAGCAGCCCCTCGACTAGCGGGAGAGTGGGTGGTGAGCAGTTCTTC

length: 17
size: NA
D: TRBD1
J: TRBJ1-1
V: TRBV18
CDR3: CASSSGQGSTLNTEAFF
DNA: TGTGCCAGCTCATCGGGACAGGGGTCCACTTTGAACACTGAAGCTTTCTTT

length: 17
size: NA
D: NA
J: TRBJ1-1
V: TRBV19
CDR3: CASSMGVGPSGGTEAFF
DNA: TGTGCCAGTAGTATGGGGGTAGGGCCCTCGGGGGGCACTGAAGCTTTCTTT

length: 12
size: few
D: NA
J: TRBJ1-2
V: TRBV7-9
CDR3: CASSYQGYGYTF
DNA: TGTGCCAGCAGTTATCAGGGTTATGGCTACACCTTC

length: 13
size: NA
D: NA
J: TRBJ2-7
V: TRBV28
CDR3: CATEPAGTYEQYF
DNA: TGTGCCACTGAGCCCGCAGGGACCTACGAGCAGTACTTC

length: 14
size: NA
D: NA
J: TRBJ1-3
V: TRBV11-1
CDR3: CASGDRSSGNTIYF
DNA: TGTGCCAGCGGTGACAGGAGCTCTGGAAACACCATATATTTT